Below, 17 T cell receptor beta chains from the same sample are listed, as sequenced in a study of CD8 T cells in ankylosing spondylitis. TCRdb reprocessed the 5' RACE reads via MiXCR and lists one record per CDR3 protein. The sample has over 30,000 distinct CDR3 sequences; approximately 17% are singletons. Material for sequencing was blood. Every receptor here comes from a male donor with ankylosing spondylitis or in good health (not recorded which).

This clonotype was seen more than once but under ten times. The rearrangement joins TRBV6-2 or TRBV6-3 to TRBJ1-1; no clear D. Per the germline V gene, CDR1 is MNHEY and CDR2 is SVGEGT. The CDR3 spans 14 residues. V was clipped by 6 bases and J by 1 base, with 12 bases between them. The CDR3 reads CASSLIAANTEAFF. The CDR3 region has the DNA TGTGCCAGCAGCCTGATAGCAGCGAACACTGAAGCTTTCTTT.

This chain links TRBV24-1 with TRBJ2-2; 9 positions agree with TRBD1. V lost 5 bases, J lost 4 bases, and 4 bases stayed unmatched. The CDR3 totals 15 residues. Germline CDR1 and CDR2: KGHDR and SFDVKD. CDR3 protein: CATSATGGFTGELFF. In nucleotides, the CDR3 is TGTGCCACCAGTGCTACAGGGGGCTTCACCGGGGAGCTGTTTTTT.

The chain recombines TRBV29-1 with TRBJ2-5; D is unresolved. Trimming stripped 3 bases from V and 5 bases from J, with 10 bases between. CDR1 and CDR2 from the germline V gene are SQVTM and ANQGSEA. The CDR3 length is 12 residues. CDR3 region: CSVEELKETQYF. The CDR3 nucleotides read TGCAGCGTTGAGGAACTTAAGGAGACCCAGTACTTC.

This clonotype has a handful of counts. The CDR3 DNA sequence: TGTGCCAGCGGAGGGGAGACAGATACGCAGTATTTT. Protein product: CASGGETDTQYF. V and J are TRBV7-2 and TRBJ2-3; the D gene is possibly TRBD2 (6 bases). Per the germline V gene, CDR1 is SGHTA and CDR2 is FQGNSA. V was shortened by 8 bases and J by 3 bases, with 9 bases between the two germline ends. The CDR3 extends over 12 amino acids.

The chain joins TRBV7-3 to TRBJ2-3; D ambiguous. The CDR3 is 12 amino acids. The V gene's germline CDR1 is SGHTA and CDR2 FQGTGA. The V end lost 3 bases, the J end lost 1 base, and 2 bases lay between the germline ends. The CDR3 reads CASSFGTDTQYF. In DNA form, the CDR3 reads TGTGCCAGCAGCTTCGGCACAGATACGCAGTATTTT. Drawing the rest from reference TRBV7-3 and TRBJ2-3, the complete variable domain is GAGVSQTPSNKVTEKGKYVELRCDPISGHTALYWYRQSLGQGPEFLIYFQGTGAADDSGLPNDRFFAVRPEGSVSTLKIQRTERGDSAVYLCASSFGTDTQYFGPGTRLTVL.

This clonotype was seen a single time. The chain employs TRBV2 and TRBJ2-2; 8 bases map to TRBD1. The CDR3 sequence is 16 residues long. The ends lost 8 bases at V and 6 bases at J; junction bases unmatched: 14. Germline CDR1 reads SNHLY; CDR2 reads FYNNEI. Written as DNA, the CDR3 is TGTGCCAGCCTAAAGCCGGACAGGGTAGGGGCCGGGGAGCTGTTTTTT. Protein sequence: CASLKPDRVGAGELFF.

The chain has TRBV6-2 or TRBV6-3 and TRBJ1-1, with 9 bases aligning to TRBD1. The CDR3 totals 13 residues. V shed 6 bases, J shed 13 bases, and the junction held 12 bases outside the gene matches. Per the germline V gene, CDR1 is MNHEY and CDR2 is SVGEGT. CDR3 in DNA: TGTGCCAGCAGCTACCGGACAGGGGACCAGGATTTCTTT. This sequence encodes CASSYRTGDQDFF.

This clonotype was observed a handful of times. The chain carries TRBV29-1 and TRBJ2-2; D might be TRBD1 (5 bases). The CDR3 spans 14 residues. V lost 5 bases to trimming and J lost 1 base, with 11 bases between them. Germline CDR1 reads SQVTM; CDR2 reads ANQGSEA. The CDR3 loop is CSVSDTVNTGELFF. CDR3 coding DNA: TGCAGCGTTTCGGACACGGTGAACACCGGGGAGCTGTTTTTT.

This clonotype was seen a handful of times. The rearrangement links TRBV6-2 or TRBV6-3 to TRBJ2-7; 7 bases map to TRBD1. J was trimmed by 1 base and V by 4 bases; bases with no gene match: 4. CDR3 length equals 14 residues. CDR1 MNHEY and CDR2 SVGEGT come from the germline V gene. The chain's CDR3 is CASSSLDRSYEQYV. Written as DNA, the CDR3 is TGTGCCAGCAGTTCCTTGGACAGGTCCTACGAGCAGTACGTC.

This clonotype has just a few counts. The chain recombines TRBV20-1 with TRBJ2-7; no clear D gene. The V gene lost 7 bases and the J gene lost 3 bases, with 10 bases spanning the gap. This CDR3 is 11 amino acids long. Per germline, CDR1 DFQATT and CDR2 SNEGSKA (reference sequence). The CDR3 reads CSVQQLYEQYV. DNA for the CDR3: TGCAGTGTTCAACAGCTCTACGAGCAGTACGTC.

V usage is TRBV27 and J usage is TRBJ1-5, with a tentative D call TRBD1 (5 bases). The CDR3 is 14 amino acids. Germline V lookup: CDR1 MNHEY, CDR2 SMNVEV (reference sequence). Trimming took 3 bases from V and 4 from J, leaving 10 bases between them. DNA of the CDR3: TGTGCCAGCAGTTTTGGGGACGGTAATCAGCCCCAGCATTTT. Translated: CASSFGDGNQPQHF.

The gene calls are TRBV7-2 and TRBJ2-7, with unresolved D. Germline lookup yields CDR1 SGHTA and CDR2 FQGNSA. V dropped 5 bases and J dropped 6 bases, with 11 bases sitting between them. The CDR3 spans 12 residues. CDR3 nucleotides: TGTGCCAGCAGCCCTACCTCAGGCGAGCAGTACGTC. As protein: CASSPTSGEQYV.

This clonotype was found a few times. The rearrangement joins TRBV28 to TRBJ2-2; 8 bases line up with TRBD1. This CDR3 spans 14 amino acids. CDR1 is MDHEN, CDR2 SYDVKM, per germline. The ends lost 5 bases at V and 4 bases at J; junction bases unmatched: 3. The CDR3, as DNA: TGTGCCAGCAGTAGACAGGGGATCACCGGGGAGCTGTTTTTT. Its protein product is CASSRQGITGELFF.

This clonotype was seen many times. This sequence joins TRBV5-1 and TRBJ2-3; perhaps TRBD1 as D (5 bases). Trimming cost V 5 bases and J 2 bases, with 12 bases left between them. The germline V gene has CDR1 SGHRS and CDR2 YFSETQ. The CDR3 has 14 amino acids. CDR3 nucleotide sequence: TGCGCCAGCAGTAAGGCAGGGTACACAGATACGCAGTATTTT. Its translation is CASSKAGYTDTQYF.

This chain uses TRBV14 with TRBJ2-1; D is ambiguous. Trimming removed 0 bases at V and 12 bases at J, with 12 bases between. Germline-derived CDR1 and CDR2 are SGHDN and FVKESK. The CDR3 runs to 13 residues. This chain's CDR3 is CASSQDLGIGQFF. The CDR3 DNA reads TGTGCCAGCAGCCAAGATCTTGGCATTGGGCAGTTCTTC.

The chain couples TRBV28 to TRBJ1-3; TRBD1 might be the D (5 bases). CDR3 size: 17 residues. CDR1 is MDHEN, CDR2 SYDVKM, per germline. Deletions cut 3 bases from V and 2 bases from J, with 17 bases between. The CDR3 loop reads CASSLGELGVTGNTIYF. For the CDR3, the DNA is TGTGCCAGCAGTTTGGGGGAGTTGGGTGTAACTGGAAACACCATATATTTT.

The chain joins TRBV20-1 to TRBJ1-1, with a weak D call TRBD1 (6 bases). Germline V gene sequence: CDR1 DFQATT, CDR2 SNEGSKA (reference sequence). This CDR3 contains 14 residues. V dropped 0 bases and J dropped 3 bases, with 11 bases sitting between them. In DNA form, the CDR3 reads TGCAGTGCTAGAGATGGGAAGGGGGACACTGAAGCTTTCTTT. Protein product: CSARDGKGDTEAFF.